This T cell receptor beta chain was found in a study of CD8+CD57+ T cells in acquired aplastic anemia. Study overall: The sorted CD4+ and CD8+ cells yielded an average around 3.2 ug of DNA.

As to this clonotype: Its antigen is unidentified.

Germline trimming cut 8 bases from V and 4 bases from J; bases unmatched to any gene: 14. The CDR3 spans 17 residues. Germline-derived CDR1 and CDR2 are LNHDA and SQIVND (reference sequence). The study's findings and limits: CD8+ Simpson's diversity did not differ significantly between patients and controls. Roughly 31 CD8+ CDR3 sequences occurred in both the patients and the controls.

Genomic DNA was employed as the template in profiling TCR beta VDJ and CDR3. MiXCR was run by TCRdb on the reads, yielding one entry per CDR3 protein. Of a few hundred thousand distinct CDR3 sequences in the sample, 56% were seen once. The sequencing input was sorted CD4+, CD8+, or CD8+CD57+ T cells (not recorded which) from PBMCs. The clonotype was recovered from a human donor with severe aplastic anemia or a healthy control (not recorded which). The chain employs TRBV19 and TRBJ2-7; 13 bases align to TRBD2. The CDR3 DNA reads as TGTGCCAGTTCCCAGATACTAGCGGGAGGGCCGGGTTACGAGCAGTACTTC. Translated: CASSQILAGGPGYEQYF.